The clone carrying this TCR beta chain was seen repeatedly, ten times or more. The antigen is unknown. Researchers took RNA transcripts and amplified the TCR beta CDR3 regions from them. During a first-round RT-PCR of the TCR CDR3, the HTBI primer set was used. A single record per CDR3 protein comes from TCRdb applying MiXCR to the multiplex PCR reads. The table lists 250,000 to 300,000 distinct CDR3 sequences, about 19% of them singletons. For the diagnoses, clinical symptoms, serum thyroxine and TRAb, thyroid ultrasound and orbital computed tomography were used. A 10 ml volume of fresh peripheral blood provided the PBMCs. This CDR3 has 16 amino acids. The germline V gene has CDR1 SNHLY and CDR2 FYNNEI. Trimming at V came to 6 bases and at J to 1 base, leaving 6 bases not matched to a gene. The sample originates from a study of T cells in Graves' hyperthyroidism and ophthalmopathy. Whole-study context: Peripheral blood specimens were obtained at initial diagnosis, prior to any treatment. Broader study findings: Most thyroid-expanded clonotypes above 0.001 were also found in blood.

The sequence came from a man aged 45-65 years with Graves' ophthalmopathy. The V gene is TRBV2, the J gene TRBJ2-3, with 11 bases lining up with TRBD1. Sequenced: blood. CDR3 bases: TGTGCCAGCAGCCCGGACAGGGGGCGCGGCACAGATACGCAGTATTTT. This sequence encodes CASSPDRGRGTDTQYF. The entire variable domain, with the rest obtained from reference TRBV2 and TRBJ2-3, is as follows: EPEVTQTPSHQVTQMGQEVILRCVPISNHLYFYWYRQILGQKVEFLVSFYNNEISEKSEIFDDQFSVERPDGSNFTLKIRSTKLEDSAMYFCASSPDRGRGTDTQYFGPGTRLTVL.